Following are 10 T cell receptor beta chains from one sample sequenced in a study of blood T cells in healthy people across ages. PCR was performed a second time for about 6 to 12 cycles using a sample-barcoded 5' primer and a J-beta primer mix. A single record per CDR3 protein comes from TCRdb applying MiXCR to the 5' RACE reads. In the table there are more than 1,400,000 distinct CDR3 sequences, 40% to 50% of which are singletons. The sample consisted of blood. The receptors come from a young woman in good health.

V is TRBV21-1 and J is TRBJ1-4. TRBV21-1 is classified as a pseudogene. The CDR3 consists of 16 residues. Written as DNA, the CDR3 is TGTGCCAGCAGCAAAGGATCTTGGGTTGTGGTAGAAAAACTGTTTTTT. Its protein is CASSKGSWVVVEKLFF.

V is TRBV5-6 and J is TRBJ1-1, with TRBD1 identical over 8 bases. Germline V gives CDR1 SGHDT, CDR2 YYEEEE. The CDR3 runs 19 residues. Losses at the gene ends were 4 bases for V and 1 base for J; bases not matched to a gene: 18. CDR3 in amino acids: CASSHRPTGAARENTEAFF. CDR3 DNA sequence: TGTGCCAGCAGCCACAGACCGACAGGGGCGGCGCGGGAGAACACTGAAGCTTTCTTT.

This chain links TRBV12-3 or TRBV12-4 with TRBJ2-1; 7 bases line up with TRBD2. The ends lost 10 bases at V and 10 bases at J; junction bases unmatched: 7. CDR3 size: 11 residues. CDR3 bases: TGTGCCACGAGACTAGCAGGGGAGCAGTTCTTC. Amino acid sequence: CATRLAGEQFF.

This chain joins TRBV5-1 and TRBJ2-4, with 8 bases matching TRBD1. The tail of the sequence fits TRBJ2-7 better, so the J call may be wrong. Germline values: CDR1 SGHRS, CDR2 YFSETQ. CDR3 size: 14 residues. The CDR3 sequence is CASSFWTGNYEQYF. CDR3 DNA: TGCGCCAGCAGCTTCTGGACAGGGAACTACGAGCAGTACTTC.

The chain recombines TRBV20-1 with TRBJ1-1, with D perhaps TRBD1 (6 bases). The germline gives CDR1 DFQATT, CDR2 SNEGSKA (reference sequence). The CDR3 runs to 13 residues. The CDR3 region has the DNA TGCAGCGCTCTTAAAGGGGGGCTTGGTGAAGCTTTCTTT. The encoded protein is CSALKGGLGEAFF.

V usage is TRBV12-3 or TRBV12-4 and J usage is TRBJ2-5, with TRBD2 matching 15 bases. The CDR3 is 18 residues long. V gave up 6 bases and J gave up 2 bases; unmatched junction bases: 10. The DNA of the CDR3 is TGTGCCAGCAGCTGGCGGACGGGACTAGCGGGGGGACAAGAGACCCAGTACTTC. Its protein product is CASSWRTGLAGGQETQYF.

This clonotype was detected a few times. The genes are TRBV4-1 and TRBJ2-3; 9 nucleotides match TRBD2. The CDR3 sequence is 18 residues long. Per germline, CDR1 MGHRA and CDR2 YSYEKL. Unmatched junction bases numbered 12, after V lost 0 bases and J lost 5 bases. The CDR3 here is CASSQDLAGPFAEDTQYF. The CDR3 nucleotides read TGCGCCAGCAGCCAAGATCTAGCGGGACCATTCGCCGAAGATACGCAGTATTTT.

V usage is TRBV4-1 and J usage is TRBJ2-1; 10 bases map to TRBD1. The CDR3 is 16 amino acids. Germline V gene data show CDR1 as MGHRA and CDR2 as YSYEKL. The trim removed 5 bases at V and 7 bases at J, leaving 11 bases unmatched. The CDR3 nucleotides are TGCGCCAGCAGCGCAGGGGCAGACAGGGGGCATAATGAGCAGTTCTTC. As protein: CASSAGADRGHNEQFF.

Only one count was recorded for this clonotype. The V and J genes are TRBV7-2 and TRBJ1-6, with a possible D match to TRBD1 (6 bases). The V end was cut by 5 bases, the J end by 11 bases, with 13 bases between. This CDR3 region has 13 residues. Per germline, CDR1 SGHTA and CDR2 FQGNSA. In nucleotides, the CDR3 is TGTGCCAGCAGCCCATCGAACAGGGCACCCCTCCACTTT. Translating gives CASSPSNRAPLHF.

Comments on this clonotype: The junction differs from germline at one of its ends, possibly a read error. The CDR3 region is CATSRDTATYEQYF. The CDR3 DNA sequence: TGTGCCACCAGCCGGGACACGGCCACCTACGAGCAGTACTTC. V is TRBV3-1 and J is TRBJ2-7; D may be TRBD1 (6 bases). The CDR3 sequence is 14 residues long. In germline, CDR1 is LGHDT, CDR2 YNNKEL (reference sequence).